The 24 T cell receptor beta chains below all came from one sample that was sequenced in a study of beta chain features in type 1 diabetes. The study, taken as a whole, reports: Shortening of TCRB CDR3s, moderate but significant, appeared in all four CD4+ subsets of Type 1 diabetes patients.

Isolated RNA was reverse transcribed in full, so expressed TCRB transcripts were sequenced. Assay: immunoSEQ multiplex PCR; the TCRdb copy retains only in-frame clones and omits some. The table includes some 660,000 clones, 11% to 15% detected once. Antigen specificity for these receptors is unknown. Sequencing was carried out using naive CD4+ T cells from blood. The source is a man aged 18 to 29 with type 1 diabetes.

This clone was picked up a small number of times. For the CDR3, the DNA is TGTGCCAGCAGTGAAGGGTCCCGGCCCTACGAGCAGTACTTC. This encodes CASSEGSRPYEQYF. The V gene is TRBV2, the J gene TRBJ2-7; no definite D call. V lost 1 base and J lost 2, with 9 bases in between. CDR1 SNHLY and CDR2 FYNNEI come from the germline V gene. The CDR3 sequence is 14 residues long.

The V call is TRBV25-1, the J call TRBJ1-1; TRBD1 might be the D (6 bases). Germline V gene sequence: CDR1 MGHDK, CDR2 SYGVNS. The ends were cut back, 0 bases at V and 10 bases at J, with 9 bases in the middle. The CDR3 sequence is 12 residues long. CDR3 DNA: TGTGCCAGCAGTGAATACGGAGGGGGAGCTTTCTTT. It specifies CASSEYGGGAFF.

As for this clone: Mismatch with germline at one junction end may stem from a read error. V is TRBV30 and J is TRBJ1-4, with 7 positions matching TRBD1. CDR1 and CDR2 (germline): GTSNPN, SVGIG (reference sequence). The CDR3 is made up of 12 amino acids. The CDR3 protein is CAWSSAGTVLNF. The CDR3, as DNA: TGTGCCTGGAGTTCCGCCGGGACAGTGCTAAATTTT.

This clone was recorded a few times. V gene TRBV19 combines with J gene TRBJ2-1; 10 bases agree with TRBD2. Germline V gives CDR1 LNHDA, CDR2 SQIVND (reference sequence). The length of the CDR3 is 16 residues. With V trimmed by 4 bases and J by 2 bases, 5 bases remained unmatched. The CDR3, as DNA: TGTGCCAGTAGTACTCCAGGACTAGCGGCCTACAATGAGCAGTTCTTC. This gives the protein CASSTPGLAAYNEQFF.

This clone came up a few times. This chain connects TRBV9 to TRBJ1-5; TRBD1 aligns across 7 bases. V lost 4 bases and J lost 6; bases outside the gene matches: 13. Germline lookup yields CDR1 SGDLS and CDR2 YYNGEE. The CDR3 has 16 amino acids. As DNA, the CDR3 is TGTGCCAGCAGCCCCAGGGGGGACAGTTCCAGTCAGCCCCAGCATTTT. This gives the protein CASSPRGDSSSQPQHF.

V and J are TRBV5-4 and TRBJ1-5; 9 bases map to TRBD1. Unmatched junction bases numbered 1, after V lost 0 bases and J lost 6 bases. This CDR3 spans 14 amino acids. CDR1 SGHNT and CDR2 YYREEE come from the germline V gene (reference sequence). The CDR3 DNA reads as TGTGCCAGCAGCTTGGGGACAGGGGCTCAGCCCCAGCATTTT. This encodes CASSLGTGAQPQHF.

This chain uses TRBV10-3 with TRBJ1-4, with TRBD1 as a possible D gene (6 bases). The germline gives CDR1 ENHRY, CDR2 SYGVKD. Trimming left V 2 bases short and J 8 bases short, with 15 bases between. The CDR3 covers 15 residues. The CDR3 loop reads CAISESPGQFEKLFF. In DNA, the CDR3 is TGTGCCATCAGTGAGAGCCCCGGACAGTTCGAAAAACTGTTTTTT.

The V call is TRBV6-5, the J call TRBJ2-7; D call uncertain. This CDR3 region has 13 residues. The V gene lost 2 bases and the J gene lost 2 bases, with 7 bases spanning the gap. From germline, CDR1 is MNHEY and CDR2 SVGAGI. Written as DNA, the CDR3 is TGTGCCAGCAGTTACCGTGGGGCCTACGAGCAGTACTTC. Translated: CASSYRGAYEQYF.

The table lists this clone with a few counts. The rearrangement links TRBV19 to TRBJ2-1; 9 bases are a match to TRBD2. V shed 2 bases and J 8 bases; nucleotides not matched to a gene: 7. The CDR3 length is 15 residues. Germline V gene data show CDR1 as LNHDA and CDR2 as SQIVND (reference sequence). The CDR3 coding sequence is TGTGCCAGTAGTATACTTAGCGGGAGTAACTATGAGCAGTTCTTC. This sequence encodes CASSILSGSNYEQFF. Drawing the rest from reference TRBV19 and TRBJ2-1, the complete variable domain is DGGITQSPKYLFRKEGQNVTLSCEQNLNHDAMYWYRQDPGQGLRLIYYSQIVNDFQKGDIAEGYSVSREKKESFPLTVTSAQKNPTAFYLCASSILSGSNYEQFFGPGTRLTVL.

The sample holds a few counts of this clone. The chain couples TRBV6-5 to TRBJ2-7, with a possible D match to TRBD2 (6 bases). Trimming cost V 8 bases and J 3 bases, with 14 bases left between them. The CDR3 sequence is 13 residues long. Germline V gene lookup returns CDR1 MNHEY and CDR2 SVGAGI. The CDR3 DNA follows: TGTGCCAGCTGGCGGGGCCCGTACTACGAGCAGTACTTC. Its protein product is CASWRGPYYEQYF.

V usage is TRBV11-3 and J usage is TRBJ2-3; the D call may be TRBD1 or TRBD2 (5 bases each). Germline V gene sequence: CDR1 SGHNT, CDR2 YENEEA. V gave up 4 bases and J gave up 10 bases, with 9 bases separating them. The length of the CDR3 is 11 residues. CDR3: CASSSGTAQYF. As DNA, the CDR3 is TGTGCCAGCAGCTCCGGGACCGCGCAGTATTTT.

The chain combines TRBV30 with TRBJ1-1; D remains ambiguous. Trimming pared 0 bases from V and 11 bases from J, leaving 19 bases between. The length of the CDR3 is 14 residues. The germline gives CDR1 GTSNPN, CDR2 SVGIG (reference sequence). Here the CDR3 DNA reads TGTGCCTGGAGTGTAGGGAGGTTACTTACTCGGGCTTTCTTT. As protein: CAWSVGRLLTRAFF.

This clone was counted a few times. V and J are TRBV5-1 and TRBJ2-7, with 10 bases lining up with TRBD2. The CDR3 runs to 16 residues. Germline V gives CDR1 SGHRS, CDR2 YFSETQ. The junction had 12 bases not matched to a gene; V was cut back by 4 bases and J by 5 bases. CDR3 DNA sequence: TGCGCCAGCAGCCCCGTCCCTAGCGGGAGTAGTAACGAGCAGTACTTC. Its protein is CASSPVPSGSSNEQYF.

This clone appeared a few times. The chain links TRBV2 to TRBJ2-5; 8 positions agree with TRBD1. CDR1 and CDR2 from the germline V gene are SNHLY and FYNNEI. CDR3 length equals 14 residues. J gave up 3 bases and V 2 bases, and 2 bases lay outside the gene matches. The CDR3 reads CASSERTGKETQYF. In DNA form, the CDR3 reads TGTGCCAGCAGTGAACGGACAGGGAAAGAGACCCAGTACTTC.

The V and J genes are TRBV14 and TRBJ2-7, with D possibly being TRBD1 (6 bases). Trimming took off 5 bases at V and 0 bases at J, with 14 bases between the two ends. The CDR3 contains 15 residues. Germline lookup yields CDR1 SGHDN and CDR2 FVKESK. The CDR3 protein is CASSLSTGISYEQYF. The CDR3 DNA reads as TGTGCCAGCAGCTTATCTACAGGGATCTCCTACGAGCAGTACTTC.

The CDR3 here is CASSESGGLYAFF. DNA for the CDR3: TGTGCCAGCAGTGAATCCGGGGGACTTTATGCTTTCTTT. The chain employs TRBV25-1 and TRBJ1-1; weak D call: TRBD1 (5 bases). Germline V lookup: CDR1 MGHDK, CDR2 SYGVNS. This CDR3 comprises 13 residues. Trimming took 1 base from V and 11 from J, leaving 14 bases between them.

V usage is TRBV5-1 and J usage is TRBJ2-3; TRBD2 agrees at 10 bases. V lost 6 bases to trimming and J lost 2 bases; unmatched junction nucleotides: 6. From germline, CDR1 is SGHRS and CDR2 YFSETQ. This CDR3 is 15 amino acids long. The CDR3 sequence: CASTPLAGATDTQYF. The CDR3 coding sequence is TGCGCCAGCACCCCCCTAGCGGGAGCCACAGATACGCAGTATTTT.

The V and J genes are TRBV9 and TRBJ1-2; no reliable D call. Trimming stripped 4 bases from V and 4 bases from J, with 23 bases between. CDR3 length: 17 amino acids. Germline V gene lookup returns CDR1 SGDLS and CDR2 YYNGEE. This CDR3 reads CASSPTAGAYGSYGYTF. The CDR3 region has the DNA TGTGCCAGCAGCCCTACCGCGGGCGCATATGGGAGCTATGGCTACACCTTC.

This clone has only a few counts. The V call is TRBV21-1, the J call TRBJ2-7; TRBD1 is the table's D call and was not checked against the DNA. TRBV21-1 is deemed a pseudogene. The CDR3 is made up of 14 amino acids. The CDR3 nucleotides are TGTGCCAGCATCCGGGACATTTACTCCTACGAGCAGTACTTC. Translated: CASIRDIYSYEQYF.

This clone was seen a handful of times. This chain links TRBV27 with TRBJ2-7, with 10 bases aligning to TRBD1. This CDR3 spans 18 amino acids. Germline V CDR1 and CDR2: MNHEY, SMNVEV (reference sequence). V was pared by 3 bases and J by 4 bases, with 15 bases of the junction left unmatched. CDR3 loop: CASSFRRWPGQGKYEQYF. CDR3 coding DNA: TGTGCCAGCAGTTTCAGGAGGTGGCCGGGACAGGGGAAGTACGAGCAGTACTTC.

This clone was seen a handful of times. The gene calls are TRBV11-2 and TRBJ2-3; possible D gene TRBD2, 6 bases. CDR3 size: 15 residues. Germline V gene lookup returns CDR1 SGHAT and CDR2 FQNNGV. Between the trimmed V and J ends, which lost 3 bases and 7 bases, there was a span of 17 bases. CDR3 residues: CASSFLSDYINTQYF. The CDR3 nucleotides are TGTGCCAGCAGCTTTCTCTCGGACTATATCAATACGCAGTATTTT.

As regards this clone: The same CDR3 is also encoded by other DNA sequences in this sample. The rearrangement joins TRBV20-1 to TRBJ2-7; D is unclear. Trimming cost V 3 bases and J 5 bases, with 5 bases left between them. Germline values: CDR1 DFQATT, CDR2 SNEGSKA (reference sequence). The CDR3 contains 10 residues. CDR3 in amino acids: CSASRDEQYF. The CDR3, as DNA: TGCAGTGCTAGTCGGGACGAGCAGTACTTC.

J is TRBJ2-1 and V is TRBV6-6, with a possible D match to TRBD1 (6 bases). The CDR3 covers 14 residues. The V end lost 11 bases, the J end lost 7 bases, and 21 bases lay between the germline ends. Looked up from germline, CDR1 is MNHNY and CDR2 is SVGAGI (reference sequence). CDR3 DNA sequence: TGTGCCCTCAGAAGTCACCAGGGGTCGAATGAGCAGTTCTTC. Amino acid sequence: CALRSHQGSNEQFF.

This sequence joins TRBV28 and TRBJ2-5, with TRBD1 identical over 9 bases. The CDR3 has 16 residues. Germline V lookup: CDR1 MDHEN, CDR2 SYDVKM. V shed 6 bases, J shed 0 bases, and the junction held 8 bases outside the gene matches. The CDR3 DNA is TGTGCCAGCAGGCTCTCCGGGACAGGGTACCAAGAGACCCAGTACTTC. Translating it yields CASRLSGTGYQETQYF.